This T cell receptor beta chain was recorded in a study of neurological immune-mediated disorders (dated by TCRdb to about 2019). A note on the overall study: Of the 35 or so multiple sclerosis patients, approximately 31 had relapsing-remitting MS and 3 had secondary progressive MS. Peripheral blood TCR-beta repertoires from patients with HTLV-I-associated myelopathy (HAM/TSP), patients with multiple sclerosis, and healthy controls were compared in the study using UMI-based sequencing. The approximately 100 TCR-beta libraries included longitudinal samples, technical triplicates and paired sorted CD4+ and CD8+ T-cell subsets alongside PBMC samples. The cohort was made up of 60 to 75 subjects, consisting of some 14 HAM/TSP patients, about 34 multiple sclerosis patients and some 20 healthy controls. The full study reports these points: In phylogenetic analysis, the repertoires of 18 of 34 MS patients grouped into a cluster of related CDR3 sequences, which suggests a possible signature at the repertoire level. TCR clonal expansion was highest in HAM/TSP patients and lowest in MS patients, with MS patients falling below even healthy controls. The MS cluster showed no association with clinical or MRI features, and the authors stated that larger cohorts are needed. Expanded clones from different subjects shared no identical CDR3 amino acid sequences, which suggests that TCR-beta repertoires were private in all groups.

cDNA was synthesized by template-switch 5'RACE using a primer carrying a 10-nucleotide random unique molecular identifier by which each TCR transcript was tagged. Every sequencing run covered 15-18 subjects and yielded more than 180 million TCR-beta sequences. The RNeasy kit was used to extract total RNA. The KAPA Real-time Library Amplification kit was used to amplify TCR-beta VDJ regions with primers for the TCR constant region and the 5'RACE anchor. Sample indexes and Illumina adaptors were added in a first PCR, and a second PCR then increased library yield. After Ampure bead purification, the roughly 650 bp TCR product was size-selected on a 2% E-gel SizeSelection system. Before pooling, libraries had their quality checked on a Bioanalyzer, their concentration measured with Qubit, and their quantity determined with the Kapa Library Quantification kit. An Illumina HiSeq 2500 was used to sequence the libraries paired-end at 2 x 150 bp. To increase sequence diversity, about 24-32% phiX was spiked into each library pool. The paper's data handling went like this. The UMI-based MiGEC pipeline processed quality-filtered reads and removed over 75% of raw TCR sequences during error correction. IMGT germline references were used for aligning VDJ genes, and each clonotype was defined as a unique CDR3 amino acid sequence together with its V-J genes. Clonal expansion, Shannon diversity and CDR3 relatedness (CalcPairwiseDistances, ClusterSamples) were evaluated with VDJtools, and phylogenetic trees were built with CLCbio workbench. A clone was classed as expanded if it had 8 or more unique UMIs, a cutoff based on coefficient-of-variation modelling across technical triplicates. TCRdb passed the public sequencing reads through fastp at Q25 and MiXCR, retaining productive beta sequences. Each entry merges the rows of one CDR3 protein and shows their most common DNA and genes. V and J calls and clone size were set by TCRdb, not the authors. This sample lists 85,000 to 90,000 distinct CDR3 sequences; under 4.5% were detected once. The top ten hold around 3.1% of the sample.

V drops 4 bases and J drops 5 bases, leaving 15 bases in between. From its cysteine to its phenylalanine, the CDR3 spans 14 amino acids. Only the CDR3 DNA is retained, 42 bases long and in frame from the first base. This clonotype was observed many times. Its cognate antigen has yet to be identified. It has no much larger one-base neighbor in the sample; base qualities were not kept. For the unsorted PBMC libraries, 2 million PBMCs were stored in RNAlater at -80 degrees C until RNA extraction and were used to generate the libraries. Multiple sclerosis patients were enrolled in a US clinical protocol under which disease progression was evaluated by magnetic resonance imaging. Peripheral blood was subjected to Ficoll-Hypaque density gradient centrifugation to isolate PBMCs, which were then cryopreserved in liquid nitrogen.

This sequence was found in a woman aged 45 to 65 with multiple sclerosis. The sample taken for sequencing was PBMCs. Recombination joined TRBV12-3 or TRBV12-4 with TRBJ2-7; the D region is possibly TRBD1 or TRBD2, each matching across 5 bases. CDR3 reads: CASSSRGYADEQYF. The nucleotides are TGTGCCAGCAGTTCCCGGGGCTACGCTGACGAGCAGTACTTC.